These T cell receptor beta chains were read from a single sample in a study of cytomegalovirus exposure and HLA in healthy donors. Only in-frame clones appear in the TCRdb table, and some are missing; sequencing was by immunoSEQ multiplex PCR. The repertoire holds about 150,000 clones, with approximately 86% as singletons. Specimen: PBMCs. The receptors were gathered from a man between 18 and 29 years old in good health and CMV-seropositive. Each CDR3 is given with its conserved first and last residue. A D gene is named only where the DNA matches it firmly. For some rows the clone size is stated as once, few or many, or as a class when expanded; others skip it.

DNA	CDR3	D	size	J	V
TGTGCCAGCTCACCACCGGTCAGTACCTACGAGCAGTACTTC	CASSPPVSTYEQYF	.	.	TRBJ2-7	TRBV18
TGCGCCAGCAGCCGCCTTCTGGCGGAGCAAGAGACCCAGTACTTC	CASSRLLAEQETQYF	.	.	TRBJ2-5	TRBV4-3
TGTGCCAGCAGCCAAGAAGGCTCTAGCGCCAACTACGAGCAGTACTTC	CASSQEGSSANYEQYF	.	.	TRBJ2-7	TRBV4-2
TGCGCCAGCAGCTTTTACGGGACAGGGGGCTACGAGCAGTACTTC	CASSFYGTGGYEQYF	TRBD1	once	TRBJ2-7	TRBV5-1
TGTGCCAGCAGCGGGGGCGCTAGCGGGGCTTCCTACAATGAGCAGTTCTTC	CASSGGASGASYNEQFF	TRBD2	.	TRBJ2-1	TRBV7-8
TGTGCCAGCAGCTCGGCCGGGACAGAAAAAAACAATGAGCAGTTCTTC	CASSSAGTEKNNEQFF	TRBD1	.	TRBJ2-1	TRBV7-2
TGTGCCACCAAACCGAGGGGGACAGGGGGCGACGAGCAGTACTTC	CATKPRGTGGDEQYF	TRBD1	.	TRBJ2-7	TRBV7-8
TGTGCCAGCAGCTTAGGGGGACAGGACGGAACACTGTTTTTT	CASSLGGQDGTLFF	TRBD1	.	TRBJ1-4	TRBV7-9
TGTGCCAGCAGCCAAGATCGTGTACGGCGGGGAAGGACAGATACGCAGTATTTT	CASSQDRVRRGRTDTQYF	.	.	TRBJ2-3	TRBV14
TGCGCCAGCAGCCCCGGGACTTTTGGGAACACTGAAGCTTTCTTT	CASSPGTFGNTEAFF	.	few	TRBJ1-1	TRBV4-3
TGTGCCAGTAGTACCCGGGAGGATACGCAGTATTTT	CASSTREDTQYF	.	.	TRBJ2-3	TRBV19
TGTGCCAGCTCACCCAGGAGCGGGAGTGGCGAGCAGTACTTC	CASSPRSGSGEQYF	TRBD2	.	TRBJ2-7	TRBV18
TGCGCCAGCAGCTTGGCCGGGGTGCGGACTGAAGCTTTCTTT	CASSLAGVRTEAFF	.	.	TRBJ1-1	TRBV5-1
TGCGCCAGCAACCGAGGGCGTGGACAGTCCCCAAGTGGCTATGGCTACACCTTC	CASNRGRGQSPSGYGYTF	.	.	TRBJ1-2	TRBV5-1
TGTGCCATCAGTGAGTTAGGGGATACTGAAGCTTTCTTT	CAISELGDTEAFF	.	.	TRBJ1-1	TRBV10-3
TGTGCCAGTAGTATAGACGGGTCGGGGCAGCCCCAGCATTTT	CASSIDGSGQPQHF	.	.	TRBJ1-5	TRBV19
TGTGCCAGCAGTGGGCAGGGCAGAGGAGAGACCCAGTACTTC	CASSGQGRGETQYF	.	.	TRBJ2-5	TRBV5-6
TGTGCCAGCTCACAGCTCCAGGGGGAGGACTATGGCTACACCTTC	CASSQLQGEDYGYTF	TRBD1	.	TRBJ1-2	TRBV18
TGTGCCAGCTCACCGCGAAGCGCCGGGGAGCTGTTTTTT	CASSPRSAGELFF	.	.	TRBJ2-2	TRBV18
TGTGCCAGCAGTTTATGGGACTCCCGGGGCACTGAAGCTTTCTTT	CASSLWDSRGTEAFF	.	.	TRBJ1-1	TRBV27
TGTGCCAGCAGCTTAGAACGGGGAAACACCATATATTTT	CASSLERGNTIYF	.	.	TRBJ1-3	TRBV7-2
TGTGCCACCAGCGGCCGTTCTCGGGGCGGGAGTCGGACTGAAGCTTTCTTT	CATSGRSRGGSRTEAFF	.	.	TRBJ1-1	TRBV15
TGTGCCAGCAGCCAAGGTCTAGCCCCCCAAAACAATGAGCAGTTCTTC	CASSQGLAPQNNEQFF	.	.	TRBJ2-1	TRBV14
TGTGCCAGCAGCCAGTGGGGGGGGAATGAGCAGTTCTTC	CASSQWGGNEQFF	TRBD2	.	TRBJ2-1	TRBV6-5
TGTGCCAGCTCACAGGGACTAGCATCCGGGGAGCTGTTTTTT	CASSQGLASGELFF	TRBD2	.	TRBJ2-2	TRBV18
TGTGCCAGCAGCTTAACCCAGGGGACGTACGAATTTCAGTACTTC	CASSLTQGTYEFQYF	.	.	TRBJ2-7	TRBV7-3
TGTGCCAGCAGCTCCCGGCCCCGGGGGGCGCTCCCCTACGAGCAGTACTTC	CASSSRPRGALPYEQYF	.	.	TRBJ2-7	TRBV11-2
TGTGCCAGCAGACCCAGGGACGGAGGGGACACTGAAGCTTTCTTT	CASRPRDGGDTEAFF	.	.	TRBJ1-1	TRBV7-9
TGTGCCAGCAGCTTCCCAACCGGGACTAGCTGTACCGGGGAGCTGTTTTTT	CASSFPTGTSCTGELFF	TRBD2	.	TRBJ2-2	TRBV5-7
TGTGCCAGCAGCTTTGGCGTCTTCCTTTACGAGCAGTACTTC	CASSFGVFLYEQYF	.	.	TRBJ2-7	TRBV12-1
TGCGCCAGCAGCTTATCACTAGCGGGAGGGCCCAGCTCCTACGAGCAGTACTTC	CASSLSLAGGPSSYEQYF	TRBD2	.	TRBJ2-7	TRBV5-1
TGTGCCAGCAGAAGACAGGGGTCTAGCAATCAGCCCCAGCATTTT	CASRRQGSSNQPQHF	TRBD1	.	TRBJ1-5	TRBV2
TGTGCCAGCAGCGGTGTTGAGGGTGGCTACACCTTC	CASSGVEGGYTF	.	once	TRBJ1-2	TRBV5-5
TGCGCCAGCAGCCCTCTAGCGGAAATAAACACCGGGGAGCTGTTTTTT	CASSPLAEINTGELFF	TRBD2	.	TRBJ2-2	TRBV4-3
TGTGCCAGCAGCTTGGCCGGGCAGGGCGCAGATACGCAGTATTTT	CASSLAGQGADTQYF	.	.	TRBJ2-3	TRBV5-4
TGTGCCAGCAGCTTCTATAACACCGGGGAGCTGTTTTTT	CASSFYNTGELFF	.	few	TRBJ2-2	TRBV7-3
TGTGCCAGCAGTGAGAACAGCTACGAGCAGTACTTC	CASSENSYEQYF	.	.	TRBJ2-7	TRBV2
TGTGCCAGCAGTCATCGCGAAAATCAGCCCCAGCATTTT	CASSHRENQPQHF	.	.	TRBJ1-5	TRBV6-5
TGTGCCAGCAGCTTAGGAGCGGGGGGCCCCACAGATACGCAGTATTTT	CASSLGAGGPTDTQYF	TRBD2	.	TRBJ2-3	TRBV7-2
TGTGCCAGCAGCCAAGATGGGCCTAGCGGGGCAGATACGCAGTATTTT	CASSQDGPSGADTQYF	TRBD2	.	TRBJ2-3	TRBV4-2
TGTGCCAGCTCCCGGAGACAGGGACAAGAGACCCAGTACTTC	CASSRRQGQETQYF	TRBD1	.	TRBJ2-5	TRBV18
TGTGCCAGCAGCTCTAGCGGGAGTACCGGGGAGCTGTTTTTT	CASSSSGSTGELFF	TRBD2	.	TRBJ2-2	TRBV13
TGCACGGGAGATGAAACAGATACGCAGTATTTT	CTGDETDTQYF	.	.	TRBJ2-3	TRBV29-1
TGTGCCAGCAGTGAGAGGGGACAGGGTGCTGGAAACACCATATATTTT	CASSERGQGAGNTIYF	TRBD1	.	TRBJ1-3	TRBV2
TGCGCCAGCAGCTTGGGACAGGGCCCAGATACGCAGTATTTT	CASSLGQGPDTQYF	TRBD1	.	TRBJ2-3	TRBV5-1
TGTGCCAGCAGTGATTGGACACAGTCCTACGAGCAGTACTTC	CASSDWTQSYEQYF	.	.	TRBJ2-7	TRBV25-1
TGTGCCAGCAGCCCTACGGACAGACTCTATGAAGCTTTCTTT	CASSPTDRLYEAFF	.	once	TRBJ1-1	TRBV28
TGTGCTAGTGGTCTGGGACAGGGAGACTACAATGAGCAGTTCTTC	CASGLGQGDYNEQFF	TRBD1	.	TRBJ2-1	TRBV12-5
TGTGCCAGCAGCGTCGGACAGGGTCCCTCCTACGAGCAGTACTTC	CASSVGQGPSYEQYF	TRBD1	.	TRBJ2-7	TRBV9
TGTGCCAGAAGGGTGGCCGAATTGAGGCTGTTTTTT	CARRVAELRLFF	.	.	TRBJ1-4	TRBV5-3
TGTGCCAGTAGTTCTCGGACAGGGGAGTATAATGAGCAGTTCTTC	CASSSRTGEYNEQFF	TRBD1	.	TRBJ2-1	TRBV19
TGTGCCAGCTCACCACGGGCAGGGGAAACCGGGGAGCTGTTTTTT	CASSPRAGETGELFF	.	.	TRBJ2-2	TRBV18
TGTGCCAGCAGCCTTGGACAAACTGAAGCTTTCTTT	CASSLGQTEAFF	.	.	TRBJ1-1	TRBV11-2
TGTGCCAGCAGTTACGCTAGCGGGGGGGCGACAGATACGCAGTATTTT	CASSYASGGATDTQYF	TRBD2	.	TRBJ2-3	TRBV6-5
TGCGCCAGCAGCTTGGGGATTACTAGCAGCGATACGCAGTATTTT	CASSLGITSSDTQYF	.	.	TRBJ2-3	TRBV5-1